A selection of T cell receptor beta chains follows, all from one sample in a study of neurological immune-mediated disorders. TCRdb fed the 5' RACE reads into MiXCR, producing one record per CDR3 protein. The data show roughly 43,000 distinct CDR3 sequences, with under 2% seen just once and approximately 2.3% held by the top ten. The sequenced material came from PBMCs. The source is a woman aged 35 to 49 with multiple sclerosis. CDR3s include the opening cysteine and the closing phenylalanine or tryptophan. A D gene is named only where the DNA matches it firmly.

TRBV6-5	.	TRBJ1-5	CASSYNRNQPQHF
TRBV15	.	TRBJ2-1	CATSRDPPGGSNEQFF
TRBV24-1	TRBD1	TRBJ2-3	CATSDLARGQEDTQYF
TRBV11-3	TRBD2	TRBJ2-2	CASSRTGLAGGGELFF
TRBV5-1	.	TRBJ1-3	CASSSGAVRSGNTIYF
TRBV7-2	.	TRBJ1-1	CASSLRAVNTEAFF
TRBV5-1	.	TRBJ1-5	CASSLGGGEEPQHF
TRBV20-1	.	TRBJ2-6	CSARDQRGAPGANVLTF
TRBV9	.	TRBJ2-1	CASSVTADEQFF
TRBV5-1	.	TRBJ2-3	CASSLQMGPTDTQYF